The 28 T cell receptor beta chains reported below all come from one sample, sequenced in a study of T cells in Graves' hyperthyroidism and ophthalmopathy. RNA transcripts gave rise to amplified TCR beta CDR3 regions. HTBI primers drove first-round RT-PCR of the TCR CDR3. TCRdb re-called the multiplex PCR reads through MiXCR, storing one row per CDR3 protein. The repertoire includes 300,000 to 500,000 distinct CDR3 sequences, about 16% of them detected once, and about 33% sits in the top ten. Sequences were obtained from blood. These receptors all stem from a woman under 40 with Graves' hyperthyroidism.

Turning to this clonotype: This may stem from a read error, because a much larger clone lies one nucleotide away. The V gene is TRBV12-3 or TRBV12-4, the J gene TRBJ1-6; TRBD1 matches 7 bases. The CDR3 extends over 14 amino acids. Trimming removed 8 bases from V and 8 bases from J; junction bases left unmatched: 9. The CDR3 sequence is CASLLRGPDSPLHF. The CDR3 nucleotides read TGTGCCAGCCTCCTAAGGGGGCCTGATTCACCCCTCCACTTT.

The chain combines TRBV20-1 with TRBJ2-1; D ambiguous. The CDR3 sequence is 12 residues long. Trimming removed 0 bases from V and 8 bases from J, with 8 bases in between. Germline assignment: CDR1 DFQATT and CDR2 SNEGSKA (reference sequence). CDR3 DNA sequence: TGCAGTGCTAGAGATGTGGTGGATGAGCAGTTCTTC. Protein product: CSARDVVDEQFF.

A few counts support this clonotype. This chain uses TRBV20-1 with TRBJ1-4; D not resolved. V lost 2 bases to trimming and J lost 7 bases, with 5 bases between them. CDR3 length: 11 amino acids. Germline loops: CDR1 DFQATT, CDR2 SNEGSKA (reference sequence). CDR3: CSARKGEKLFF. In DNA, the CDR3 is TGCAGTGCTAGAAAGGGTGAAAAACTGTTTTTT.

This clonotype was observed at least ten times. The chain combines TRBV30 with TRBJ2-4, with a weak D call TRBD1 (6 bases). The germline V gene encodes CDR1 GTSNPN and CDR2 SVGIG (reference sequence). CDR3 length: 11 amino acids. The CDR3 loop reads CANRDNNIQYF. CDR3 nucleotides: TGTGCAAACCGGGACAATAACATTCAGTACTTC.

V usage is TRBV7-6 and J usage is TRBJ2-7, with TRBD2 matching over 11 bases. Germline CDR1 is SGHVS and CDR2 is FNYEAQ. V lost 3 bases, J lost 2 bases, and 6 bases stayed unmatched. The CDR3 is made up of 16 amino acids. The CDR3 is CASSFATSGMPYEQYF. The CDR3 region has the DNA TGTGCCAGCAGCTTCGCGACTAGCGGGATGCCCTACGAGCAGTACTTC.

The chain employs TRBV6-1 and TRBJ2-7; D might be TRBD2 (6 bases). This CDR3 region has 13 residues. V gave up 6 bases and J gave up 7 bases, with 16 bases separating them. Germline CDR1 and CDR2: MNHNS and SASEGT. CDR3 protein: CASRLRGSVEQYF. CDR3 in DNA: TGTGCCAGCAGGTTGCGGGGTTCCGTAGAGCAGTACTTC.

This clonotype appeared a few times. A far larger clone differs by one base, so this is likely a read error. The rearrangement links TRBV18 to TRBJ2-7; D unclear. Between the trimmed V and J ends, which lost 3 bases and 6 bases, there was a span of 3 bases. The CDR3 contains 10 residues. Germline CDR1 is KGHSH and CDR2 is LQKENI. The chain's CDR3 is CASSPCEQYF. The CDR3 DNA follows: TGTGCCAGCTCACCCTGCGAGCAGTACTTC.

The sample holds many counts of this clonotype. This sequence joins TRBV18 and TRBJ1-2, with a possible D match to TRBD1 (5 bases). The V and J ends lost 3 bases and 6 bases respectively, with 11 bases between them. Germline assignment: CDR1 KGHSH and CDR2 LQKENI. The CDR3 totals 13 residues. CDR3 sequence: CASSPDQGNGYTF. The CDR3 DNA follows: TGTGCCAGCTCACCTGATCAGGGAAATGGCTACACCTTC.

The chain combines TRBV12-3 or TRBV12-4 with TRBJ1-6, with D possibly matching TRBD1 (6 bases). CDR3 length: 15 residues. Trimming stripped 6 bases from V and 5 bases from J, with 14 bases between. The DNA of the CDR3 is TGTGCCAGCAGGCGCGATGGACAGAATAATTCACCCCTCCACTTT. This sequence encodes CASRRDGQNNSPLHF.

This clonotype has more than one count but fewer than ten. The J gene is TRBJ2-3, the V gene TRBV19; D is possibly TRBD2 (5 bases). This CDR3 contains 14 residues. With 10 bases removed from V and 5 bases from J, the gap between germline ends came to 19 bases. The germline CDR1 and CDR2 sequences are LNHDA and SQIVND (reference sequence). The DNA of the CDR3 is TGTGCCACCTCTTATAGCGATTTGAGAGATACGCAGTATTTT. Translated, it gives CATSYSDLRDTQYF.

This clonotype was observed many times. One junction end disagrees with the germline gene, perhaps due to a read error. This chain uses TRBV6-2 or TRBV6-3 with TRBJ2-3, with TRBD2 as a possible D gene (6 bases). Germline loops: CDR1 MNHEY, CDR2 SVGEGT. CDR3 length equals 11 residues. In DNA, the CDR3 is TGCCCGGGAGAAGAGGGCGATACGCAGTATTTT. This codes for CPGEEGDTQYF.

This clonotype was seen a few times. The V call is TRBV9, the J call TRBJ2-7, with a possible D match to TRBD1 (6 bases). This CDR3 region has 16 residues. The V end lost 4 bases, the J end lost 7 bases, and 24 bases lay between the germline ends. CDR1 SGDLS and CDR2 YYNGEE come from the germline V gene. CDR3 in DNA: TGTGCCAGCAGCCGGAGATCAGGGGCCGCCCCATGGGAGCAGTACTTC. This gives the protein CASSRRSGAAPWEQYF. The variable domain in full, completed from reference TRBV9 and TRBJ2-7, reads DSGVTQTPKHLITATGQRVTLRCSPRSGDLSVYWYQQSLDQGLQFLIQYYNGEERAKGNILERFSAQQFPDLHSELNLSSLELGDSALYFCASSRRSGAAPWEQYFGPGTRLTVT.

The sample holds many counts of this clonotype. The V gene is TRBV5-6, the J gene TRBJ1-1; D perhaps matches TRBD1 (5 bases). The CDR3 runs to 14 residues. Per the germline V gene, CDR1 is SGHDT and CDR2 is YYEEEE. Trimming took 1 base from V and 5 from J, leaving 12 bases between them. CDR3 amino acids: CASSLRGGRTEAFF. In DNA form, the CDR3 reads TGTGCCAGCAGCTTGAGGGGAGGGAGGACTGAAGCTTTCTTT.

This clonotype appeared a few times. The CDR3 bases are TGCAGTGCTACCATGGGGGTTCTCAATCAGCCCCAGCATTTT. It is translated as CSATMGVLNQPQHF. The chain uses TRBV20-1 and TRBJ1-5; weak D call: TRBD1 (5 bases). V was shortened by 4 bases and J by 3 bases, with 13 bases between the two germline ends. The CDR3 spans 14 residues. Germline V gives CDR1 DFQATT, CDR2 SNEGSKA (reference sequence).

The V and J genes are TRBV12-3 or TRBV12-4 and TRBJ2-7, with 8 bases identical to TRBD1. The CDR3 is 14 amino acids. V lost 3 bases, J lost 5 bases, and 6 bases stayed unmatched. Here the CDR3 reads CASSFSGGADEQYF. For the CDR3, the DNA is TGTGCCAGCAGTTTCTCAGGGGGCGCCGACGAGCAGTACTTC.

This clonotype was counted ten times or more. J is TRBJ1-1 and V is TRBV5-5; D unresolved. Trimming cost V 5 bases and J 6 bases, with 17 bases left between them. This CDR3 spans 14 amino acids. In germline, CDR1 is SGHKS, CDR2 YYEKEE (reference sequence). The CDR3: CASRWEVLRAEAFF. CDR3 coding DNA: TGTGCCAGCAGATGGGAAGTCCTCCGGGCTGAAGCTTTCTTT. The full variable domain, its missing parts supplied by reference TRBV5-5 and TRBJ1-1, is DAGVTQSPTHLIKTRGQQVTLRCSPISGHKSVSWYQQVLGQGPQFIFQYYEKEERGRGNFPDRFSARQFPNYSSELNVNALLLGDSALYLCASRWEVLRAEAFFGQGTRLTVV.

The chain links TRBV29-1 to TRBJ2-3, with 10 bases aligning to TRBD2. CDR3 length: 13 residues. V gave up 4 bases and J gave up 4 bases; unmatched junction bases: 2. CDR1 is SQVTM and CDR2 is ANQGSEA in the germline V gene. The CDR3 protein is CSVGSGRPDTQYF. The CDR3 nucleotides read TGCAGCGTTGGTAGCGGGAGGCCAGATACGCAGTATTTT.

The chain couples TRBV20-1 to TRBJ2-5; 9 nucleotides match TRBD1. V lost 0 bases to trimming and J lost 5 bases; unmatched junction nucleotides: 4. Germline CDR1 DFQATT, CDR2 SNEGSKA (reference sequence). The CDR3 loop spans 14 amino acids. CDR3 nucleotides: TGCAGTGCTAGAGAGGGGACAGGGATTGAGACCCAGTACTTC. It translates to CSAREGTGIETQYF.

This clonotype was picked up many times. This CDR3 is CATLDRGSGYWQYF. As DNA, the CDR3 is TGTGCCACTTTGGATCGAGGTAGCGGGTACTGGCAGTACTTC. The chain links TRBV28 to TRBJ2-7; TRBD2 aligns across 7 bases. In germline, CDR1 is MDHEN, CDR2 SYDVKM. The V and J ends lost 10 bases and 9 bases, in that order; junction bases with no gene match: 18. CDR3 length: 14 residues. Complete variable domain (other parts from reference TRBV28 and TRBJ2-7): DVKVTQSSRYLVKRTGEKVFLECVQDMDHENMFWYRQDPGLGLRLIYFSYDVKMKEKGDIPEGYSVSREKKERFSLILESASTNQTSMYLCATLDRGSGYWQYFGPGTRLTVT.

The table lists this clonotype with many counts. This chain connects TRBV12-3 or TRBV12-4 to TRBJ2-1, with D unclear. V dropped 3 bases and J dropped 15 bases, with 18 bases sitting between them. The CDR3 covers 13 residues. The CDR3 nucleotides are TGTGCCAGCAGTTTTAGGACCCCGACTGTCCCGTTCTTC. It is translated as CASSFRTPTVPFF.

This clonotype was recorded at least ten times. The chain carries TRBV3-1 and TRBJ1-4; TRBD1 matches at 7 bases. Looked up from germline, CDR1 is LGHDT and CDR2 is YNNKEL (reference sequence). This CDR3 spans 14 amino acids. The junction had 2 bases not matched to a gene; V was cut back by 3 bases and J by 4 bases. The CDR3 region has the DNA TGTGCCAGCAGCCAGACAGGGAGTAATGAAAAACTGTTTTTT. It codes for CASSQTGSNEKLFF.

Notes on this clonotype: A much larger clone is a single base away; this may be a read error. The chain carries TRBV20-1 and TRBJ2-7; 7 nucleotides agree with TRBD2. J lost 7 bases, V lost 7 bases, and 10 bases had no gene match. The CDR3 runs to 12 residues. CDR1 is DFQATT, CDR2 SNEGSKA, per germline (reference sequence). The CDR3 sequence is CSVVGGPREQYF. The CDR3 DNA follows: TGCAGTGTGGTGGGAGGGCCTAGGGAGCAGTACTTC.

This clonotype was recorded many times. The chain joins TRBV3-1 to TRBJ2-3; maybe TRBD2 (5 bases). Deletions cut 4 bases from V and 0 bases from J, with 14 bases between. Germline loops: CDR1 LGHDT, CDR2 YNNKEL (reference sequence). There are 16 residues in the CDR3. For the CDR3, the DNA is TGTGCCAGCAGCCCCTACGGAGGAGGAAGCACAGATACGCAGTATTTT. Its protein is CASSPYGGGSTDTQYF.

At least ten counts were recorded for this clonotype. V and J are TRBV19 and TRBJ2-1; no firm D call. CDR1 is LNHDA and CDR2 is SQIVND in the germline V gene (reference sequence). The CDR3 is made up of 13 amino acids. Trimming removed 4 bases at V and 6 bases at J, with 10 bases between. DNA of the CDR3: TGTGCCAGTAGTAAACGTCGTACCAATGAGCAGTTCTTC. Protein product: CASSKRRTNEQFF.

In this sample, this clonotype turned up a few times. CDR3 in amino acids: CASSERTGLPSYEQYF. CDR3 DNA sequence: TGTGCCAGCAGCGAGAGAACAGGGCTCCCCTCCTACGAGCAGTACTTC. The chain has TRBV6-1 and TRBJ2-7, with D maybe TRBD1 (6 bases). The germline CDR1 and CDR2 sequences are MNHNS and SASEGT. Trimming took 6 bases from V and 0 from J, leaving 18 bases between them. CDR3 size: 16 residues.

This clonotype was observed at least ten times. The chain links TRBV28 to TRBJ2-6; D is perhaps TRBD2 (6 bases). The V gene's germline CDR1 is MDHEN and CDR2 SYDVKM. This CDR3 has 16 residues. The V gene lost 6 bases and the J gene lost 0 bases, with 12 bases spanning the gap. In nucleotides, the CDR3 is TGTGCCAGCAGGCGTGGGGGGAGCTCTGGGGCCAACGTCCTGACTTTC. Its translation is CASRRGGSSGANVLTF. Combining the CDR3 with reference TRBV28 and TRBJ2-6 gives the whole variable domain DVKVTQSSRYLVKRTGEKVFLECVQDMDHENMFWYRQDPGLGLRLIYFSYDVKMKEKGDIPEGYSVSREKKERFSLILESASTNQTSMYLCASRRGGSSGANVLTFGAGSRLTVL.

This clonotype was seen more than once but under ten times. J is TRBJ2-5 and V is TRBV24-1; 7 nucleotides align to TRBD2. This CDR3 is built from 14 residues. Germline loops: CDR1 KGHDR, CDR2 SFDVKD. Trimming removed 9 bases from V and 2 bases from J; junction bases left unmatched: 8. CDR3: CATGEGLSQETQYF. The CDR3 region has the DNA TGTGCCACCGGGGAGGGGCTCTCACAAGAGACCCAGTACTTC.

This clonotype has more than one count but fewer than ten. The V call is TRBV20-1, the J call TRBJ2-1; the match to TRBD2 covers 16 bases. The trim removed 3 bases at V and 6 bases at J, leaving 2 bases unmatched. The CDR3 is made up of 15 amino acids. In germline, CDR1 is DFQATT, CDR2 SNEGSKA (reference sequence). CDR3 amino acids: CSARGTSGGANEQFF. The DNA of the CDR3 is TGCAGTGCTAGGGGGACTAGCGGGGGGGCCAATGAGCAGTTCTTC.